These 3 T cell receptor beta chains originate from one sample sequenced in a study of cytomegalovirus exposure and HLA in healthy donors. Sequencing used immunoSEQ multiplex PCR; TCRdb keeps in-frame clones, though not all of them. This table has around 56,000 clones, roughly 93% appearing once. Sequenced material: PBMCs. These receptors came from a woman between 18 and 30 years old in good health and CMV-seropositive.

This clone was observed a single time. Written as DNA, the CDR3 is TGTGCCAGCAGTTTCGGTCCCCCAGATACGCAGTATTTT. The encoded protein is CASSFGPPDTQYF. This rearrangement joins TRBV27 to TRBJ2-3; D is uncertain. The germline gives CDR1 MNHEY, CDR2 SMNVEV (reference sequence). V was shortened by 3 bases and J by 4 bases, with 8 bases between the two germline ends. This CDR3 region has 13 residues.

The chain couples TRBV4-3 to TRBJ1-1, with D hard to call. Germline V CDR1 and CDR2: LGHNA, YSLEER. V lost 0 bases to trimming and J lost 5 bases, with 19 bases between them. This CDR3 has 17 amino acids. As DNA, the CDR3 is TGCGCCAGCAGCCAAGATACGGACCGACACTCGGGGACTGAAGCTTTCTTT. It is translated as CASSQDTDRHSGTEAFF.

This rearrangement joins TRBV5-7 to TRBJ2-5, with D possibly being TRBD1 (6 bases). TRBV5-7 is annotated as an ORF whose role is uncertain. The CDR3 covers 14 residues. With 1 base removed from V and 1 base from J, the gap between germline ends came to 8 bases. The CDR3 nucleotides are TGTGCCAGCAGCTTGCTCAGGGGCCAAGAGACCCAGTACTTC. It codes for CASSLLRGQETQYF.